These 12 T cell receptor beta chains originate from one sample sequenced in a study of beta chain features in type 1 diabetes. The study reverse transcribed the entire isolated RNA, so it sequenced expressed TCRB transcripts. TCRdb's copy holds only in-frame clones and misses some; the assay was immunoSEQ multiplex PCR. This table holds 350,000 to 450,000 clones, approximately 15% found once. Material for sequencing was naive CD4+ T cells from blood. Receptors originate from a man aged 25-40 years in good health.

This clone was observed a few times. DNA for the CDR3: TGTGCCAGCAGGGGGACAGATACGCAGTATTTT. It specifies CASRGTDTQYF. The chain carries TRBV2 and TRBJ2-3; no definite D call. V was pared by 6 bases and J by 3 bases, with 4 bases between. Germline V gene lookup returns CDR1 SNHLY and CDR2 FYNNEI. The CDR3 runs to 11 residues.

The chain uses TRBV7-3 and TRBJ2-2, with TRBD2 matching over 8 bases. V shed 2 bases and J 11 bases; nucleotides not matched to a gene: 4. Germline CDR1 reads SGHTA; CDR2 reads FQGTGA. CDR3 length: 13 residues. CDR3 DNA sequence: TGTGCCAGCAGCTTACGGACTAGCAGCGAGCTGTTTTTT. Protein: CASSLRTSSELFF.

This clone has only a few counts. V gene TRBV11-2 combines with J gene TRBJ2-3; 12 bases agree with TRBD2. V dropped 5 bases and J dropped 4; count of bases not matched to a gene: 7. This CDR3 comprises 16 residues. CDR1 and CDR2 from the germline V gene are SGHAT and FQNNGV. The CDR3 DNA is TGTGCCAGCAGCGAACTAGCGGGAGGCCCCGCAGATACGCAGTATTTT. This gives the protein CASSELAGGPADTQYF.

This clone was detected only a few times. J is TRBJ2-5 and V is TRBV12-5; possible D gene TRBD1, 6 bases. Germline V lookup: CDR1 LGHNT, CDR2 FRNRAP. The V gene lost 5 bases and the J gene lost 1 base, with 11 bases spanning the gap. The CDR3 has 14 amino acids. The CDR3 region is CASGLGTPQETQYF. In nucleotides, the CDR3 is TGTGCTAGTGGTCTCGGGACACCCCAAGAGACCCAGTACTTC.

This clone was counted a single time. J is TRBJ2-1 and V is TRBV5-6, with 7 bases identical to TRBD2. CDR3 length: 15 residues. Trimming took 5 bases from V and 3 from J; bases not matched to a gene: 8. Germline loops: CDR1 SGHDT, CDR2 YYEEEE. For the CDR3, the DNA is TGTGCCAGCAGTTTTGTGCGGGGGATCTACAATGAGCAGTTCTTC. Translating gives CASSFVRGIYNEQFF.

Here the CDR3 DNA reads TGTGCCAGCAGTGTGGACATCTATGGCTACACCTTC. Protein product: CASSVDIYGYTF. J is TRBJ1-2 and V is TRBV2, with a weak D call TRBD1 (5 bases). The CDR3 is 12 residues long. Between the trimmed V and J ends, which lost 4 bases and 4 bases, there was a span of 7 bases. Germline V CDR1 and CDR2: SNHLY, FYNNEI.

This clone turned up a few times. The chain has TRBV5-1 and TRBJ2-7, with 11 bases identical to TRBD1. In germline, CDR1 is SGHRS, CDR2 YFSETQ. With V trimmed by 2 bases and J by 6 bases, 4 bases remained unmatched. The CDR3 is 14 residues long. The CDR3, as DNA: TGCGCCAGCAGCTTAGGACAGGGGGCGCGCGAGCAGTACGTC. Its protein product is CASSLGQGAREQYV.

The V and J genes are TRBV5-6 and TRBJ1-2; possibly TRBD1 for D (5 bases). Per the germline V gene, CDR1 is SGHDT and CDR2 is YYEEEE. Trimming took 2 bases from V and 3 from J, leaving 11 bases between them. The CDR3 sequence is 14 residues long. Here the CDR3 DNA reads TGTGCCAGCAGCTTCCAGGGACTCCACTATGGCTACACCTTC. Translated: CASSFQGLHYGYTF. Full variable domain (remainder filled in from reference TRBV5-6 and TRBJ1-2): DAGVTQSPTHLIKTRGQQVTLRCSPKSGHDTVSWYQQALGQGPQFIFQYYEEEERQRGNFPDRFSGHQFPNYSSELNVNALLLGDSALYLCASSFQGLHYGYTFGSGTRLTVV.

This clone turned up a few times. The V call is TRBV11-2, the J call TRBJ2-1, with D hard to call. With 3 bases removed from V and 7 bases from J, the gap between germline ends came to 10 bases. CDR3 length: 13 amino acids. The germline CDR1 and CDR2 sequences are SGHAT and FQNNGV. The CDR3 DNA reads as TGTGCCAGCAGCTTCGGCAGATCTAATGAGCAGTTCTTC. Its protein is CASSFGRSNEQFF.

This clone was found a few times. The CDR3 DNA reads as TGTGCCAGCAGCGCTGACAGGGTTGGAGAGACCCAGTACTTC. Protein product: CASSADRVGETQYF. The chain combines TRBV6-1 with TRBJ2-5; 7 bases match TRBD1. Trimming removed 6 bases from V and 4 bases from J; junction bases left unmatched: 8. Germline CDR1 reads MNHNS; CDR2 reads SASEGT. The CDR3 sequence is 14 residues long.

This clone was seen more than once but under ten times. This sequence joins TRBV5-1 and TRBJ2-4; weak D call: TRBD1 (5 bases). The CDR3 is 9 amino acids. Trimming stripped 7 bases from V and 13 bases from J, with 9 bases between. In germline, CDR1 is SGHRS, CDR2 YFSETQ. The CDR3 here is CASPRAQYF. Written as DNA, the CDR3 is TGCGCCAGCCCCAGGGCCCAGTACTTC.

This clone has more than one count but fewer than ten. The chain recombines TRBV14 with TRBJ2-7, with D unclear. From germline, CDR1 is SGHDN and CDR2 FVKESK. V shed 0 bases and J shed 4 bases, with 4 bases lying between them. The CDR3 has 12 residues. CDR3 sequence reads: CASSQDAYEQYV. The DNA for the CDR3 is TGTGCCAGCAGCCAAGATGCATACGAGCAGTACGTC.